The entry below gives a single TCR beta chain sequence along with its context. Data came from immunoSEQ multiplex PCR; TCRdb stores just in-frame clones and leaves some out. The repertoire has 450,000 to 600,000 clones, less than 85% of them found once; the top ten carry 10% to 15%. These data come from a study of shared clonotypes between healthy human individuals. Germline lookup yields CDR1 SGHDT and CDR2 YYEEEE. Germline trimming cut 1 base from V and 5 bases from J; bases unmatched to any gene: 11. This CDR3 is built from 17 residues. The receptor's source is a woman between 40 and 55 years old in good health. Some clones in this sample may be carry-over from other donors' samples. This rearrangement joins TRBV5-6 to TRBJ2-2, with 7 positions matching TRBD2. The sequencing input was PBMCs. In DNA form, the CDR3 reads TGTGCCAGCAGCTTGAGTCCCAGCGGGATTCGGACCGGGGAGCTGTTTTTT. This codes for CASSLSPSGIRTGELFF.